Listed below are T cell receptor beta chains from one sample, sequenced in a study of identical twins. TCRdb ran MiXCR on the 5' RACE reads and lists one entry per CDR3 protein. The sample has about 700,000 distinct CDR3 sequences; over 8.5% are singletons. These sequences were also reported in another study, on yellow fever vaccine responses in identical twins.

Specimen: PBMCs. Receptor source: a woman between 18 and 29 years old in good health. Both conserved end residues are part of each CDR3. D genes are given only for firm matches. Size is omitted from some rows. Given values are once, few, many or a class for expanded clones.

v_call: TRBV6-5; cdr3_length: 13; clone_size: .; j_call: TRBJ1-5; d_call: .; cdr3_nt: TGTGCCAGCAGGACGGACAGCAATCAGCCCCAGCATTTT; cdr3_aa: CASRTDSNQPQHF
v_call: TRBV5-1; cdr3_length: 15; clone_size: many; j_call: TRBJ2-1; d_call: .; cdr3_nt: TGCGCCAGCAGGGGAGAATGGGGTTCCTACAATGAGCAGTTCTTC; cdr3_aa: CASRGEWGSYNEQFF
v_call: TRBV6-5; cdr3_length: 17; clone_size: few; j_call: TRBJ2-7; d_call: .; cdr3_nt: TGTGCCAGCAGTTACTCTGGGGAACCCTCATCTTCCTACGAGCAGTACTTC; cdr3_aa: CASSYSGEPSSSYEQYF
v_call: TRBV12-3/TRBV12-4; cdr3_length: 17; clone_size: many; j_call: TRBJ2-3; d_call: TRBD2; cdr3_nt: TGTGCCAGCAGTTTCGGAGTAGCGGGAGGGCCGGTAGATACGCAGTATTTT; cdr3_aa: CASSFGVAGGPVDTQYF
v_call: TRBV20-1; cdr3_length: 15; clone_size: few; j_call: TRBJ2-1; d_call: .; cdr3_nt: TGCAGTGCGCTCAGTTTTGGTCTGGCTTACAATGAGCAGTTCTTC; cdr3_aa: CSALSFGLAYNEQFF
v_call: TRBV10-3; cdr3_length: 15; clone_size: few; j_call: TRBJ2-1; d_call: TRBD2; cdr3_nt: TGTGCCACCGGACTCACTAGCGGGGGGGCTAATGAGCAGTTCTTC; cdr3_aa: CATGLTSGGANEQFF
v_call: TRBV7-8; cdr3_length: 13; clone_size: .; j_call: TRBJ2-3; d_call: .; cdr3_nt: TGTGCCAGCGGGAGAACGGCCGCAGATACGCAGTATTTT; cdr3_aa: CASGRTAADTQYF
v_call: TRBV2; cdr3_length: 14; clone_size: many; j_call: TRBJ1-1; d_call: .; cdr3_nt: TGTGCCAGCAGTGAAGTGGGAATGGGCACTGAAGCTTTCTTT; cdr3_aa: CASSEVGMGTEAFF
v_call: TRBV4-2; cdr3_length: 18; clone_size: .; j_call: TRBJ2-7; d_call: .; cdr3_nt: TGTGCCAGCAGCCAAGAAAGGGGCCGGAGCGTCTCCTCCTACGAGCAGTACTTC; cdr3_aa: CASSQERGRSVSSYEQYF
v_call: TRBV9; cdr3_length: 14; clone_size: .; j_call: TRBJ2-7; d_call: .; cdr3_nt: TGTGCCAGCAGCCCACAGCGTACGATCTACGAGCAGTACTTC; cdr3_aa: CASSPQRTIYEQYF
v_call: TRBV7-9; cdr3_length: 17; clone_size: .; j_call: TRBJ2-1; d_call: .; cdr3_nt: TGTGCCAGCAGCTTAGGGACTACCGGTGGCTCCTACAATGAGCAGTTCTTC; cdr3_aa: CASSLGTTGGSYNEQFF
v_call: TRBV5-5; cdr3_length: 16; clone_size: .; j_call: TRBJ1-2; d_call: .; cdr3_nt: TGTGCCAGCAGCTTGGCCGCGTGGACAGCTAACTATGGCTACACCTTC; cdr3_aa: CASSLAAWTANYGYTF
v_call: TRBV3-1; cdr3_length: 16; clone_size: .; j_call: TRBJ1-6; d_call: TRBD1; cdr3_nt: TGTGCCAGCAGCCAATTAGGGGGCGCAGAGAATTCACCCCTCCACTTT; cdr3_aa: CASSQLGGAENSPLHF
v_call: TRBV7-7; cdr3_length: 13; clone_size: .; j_call: TRBJ1-5; d_call: TRBD1; cdr3_nt: TGTGCAACCAGGGGGGGGGGCAATCAGCCCCAGCATTTT; cdr3_aa: CATRGGGNQPQHF